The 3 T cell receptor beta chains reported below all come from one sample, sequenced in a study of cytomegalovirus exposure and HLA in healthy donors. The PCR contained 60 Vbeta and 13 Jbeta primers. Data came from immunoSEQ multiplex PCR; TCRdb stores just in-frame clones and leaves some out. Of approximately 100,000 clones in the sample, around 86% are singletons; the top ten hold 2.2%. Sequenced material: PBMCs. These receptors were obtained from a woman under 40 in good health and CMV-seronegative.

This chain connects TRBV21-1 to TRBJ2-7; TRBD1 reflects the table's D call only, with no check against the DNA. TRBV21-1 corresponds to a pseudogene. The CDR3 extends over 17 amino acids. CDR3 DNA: TGTGCCAGCAGCAAAGCGTACAGGAAAGAGTCCTCCTACGAGCAGTACTTC. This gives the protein CASSKAYRKESSYEQYF.

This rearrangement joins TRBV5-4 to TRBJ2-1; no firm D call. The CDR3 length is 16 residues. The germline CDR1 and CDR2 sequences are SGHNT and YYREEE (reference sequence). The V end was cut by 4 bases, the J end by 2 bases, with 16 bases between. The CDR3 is CASSNPTDGAYNEQFF. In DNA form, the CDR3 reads TGTGCCAGCAGCAACCCGACTGACGGTGCCTACAATGAGCAGTTCTTC.

CDR3 sequence reads: CASSLGGTGGGYTF. CDR3 nucleotide sequence: TGTGCCAGCAGCTTGGGAGGGACAGGAGGTGGCTACACCTTC. The V and J genes are TRBV5-4 and TRBJ1-2; 8 bases are a match to TRBD1. CDR3 length: 14 amino acids. Trimming took 0 bases from V and 7 from J; bases not matched to a gene: 5. Germline lookup yields CDR1 SGHNT and CDR2 YYREEE (reference sequence).